The source of this T cell receptor beta chain is a study of blood T cell repertoires in COVID-19 (dated by TCRdb to 2020 to 2021). With regard to the full study: Samples covering the acute and convalescent phases of COVID-19 were provided by collaborators in the United States, Italy and Spain. The sample metadata nearly always contained a de-identified subject ID, COVID-19 status, age in years and sex. Where available, HLA class I and class II types were obtained from metadata supplied by the sample provider rather than from assay-based typing. The repertoires were released in a freely available public database intended as a resource for research on the immune response to SARS-CoV-2. Subjects who had been exposed to COVID-19, were actively infected with it, or had recovered from it provided the deeply sampled blood TCRbeta repertoires that made up the dataset. The samples were drawn from the first 160 participants of the ongoing ImmuneRACE study and from 1,254 subjects provided by 6 global collaborators. The prospective study material was composed of cDNA or gDNA derived from T cells, B-cell-depleted T cells, or PBMCs. Study-wide conclusions, independent of this receptor: Clinical and demographic metadata were provided uncurated, with the amount varying by source and participant.

In its sample, this clone was seen once. Its target antigen remains unknown. The sample holds no much larger clone one base away, and base qualities are not on file. The germline V gene (reference sequence) provides CDR1 LNHNV and CDR2 YYDKDF. The CDR3 covers 13 residues, taking in both the cysteine and the phenylalanine. Just CDR3 DNA is preserved here, 39 bases in frame from base 1. V is pared back by 1 base and J by 16 bases, with 17 bases lying between the germline termini. The collaborating institutions used their own protocols to collect whole blood in K2EDTA tubes. For TCRbeta analysis, collaborators shipped samples as frozen whole blood, isolated PBMCs, or DNA extracted from either of those sample types. TCRbeta CDR3 regions were amplified from genomic DNA using the immunoSEQ Assay, a bias-controlled multiplex PCR. Concerning the study's data processing: The number of nucleated cells in each sample was estimated by amplification of reference gene primers within the assay. To quantify the absolute abundance of each unique TCRbeta CDR3 rearrangement, sequence reads were collapsed and filtered. Productive Simpson clonality was computed per sample as the square root of Simpson's diversity index over productive rearrangements. Drawn from immuneACCESS, this table holds only the in-frame rearrangements with V and J called that TCRdb kept. Clones are partly lost; checked studies trace under half to an unresolved V gene and leave the rest unexplained. D and trimming come from the DNA, and the V and J calls and clone size come from that table. The sample profile shows fewer than 250,000 clones; 84% of them were found once. The ten biggest clones cover 4% to 4.5% of the sample.

The sequence was obtained from a man aged 50-59 years with acute or convalescent COVID-19. Sequences were obtained from peripheral blood. The chain uses TRBV15 and TRBJ2-4; TRBD1 is a possible D gene, resting on 6 matching bases. The CDR3 has the sequence CATSRGRQAEGYF. The nucleotide sequence is given as TGTGCCACCAGCAGAGGCCGACAGGCGGAAGGATACTTC. The full variable domain, with segments outside the CDR3 supplied by the reference TRBV15 and TRBJ2-4 proteins, appears as DAMVIQNPRYQVTQFGKPVTLSCSQTLNHNVMYWYQQKSSQAPKLLFHYYDKDFNNEADTPDNFQSRRPNTSFCFLDIRSPGLGDTAMYLCATSRGRQAEGYFGAGTRLSVL.